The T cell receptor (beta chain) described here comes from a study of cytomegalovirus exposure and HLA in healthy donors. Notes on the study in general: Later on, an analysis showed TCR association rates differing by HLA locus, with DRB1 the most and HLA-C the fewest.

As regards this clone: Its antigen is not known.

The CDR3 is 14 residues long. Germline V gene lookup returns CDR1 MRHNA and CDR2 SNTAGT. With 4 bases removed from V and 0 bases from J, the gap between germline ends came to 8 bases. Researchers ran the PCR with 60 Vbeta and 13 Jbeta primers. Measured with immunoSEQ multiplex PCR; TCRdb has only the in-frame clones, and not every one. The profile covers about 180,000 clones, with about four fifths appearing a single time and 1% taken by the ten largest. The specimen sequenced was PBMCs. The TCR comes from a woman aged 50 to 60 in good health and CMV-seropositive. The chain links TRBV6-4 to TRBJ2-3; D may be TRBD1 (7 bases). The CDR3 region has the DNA TGTGCCAGCAGTGCAGGGGGGAGCACAGATACGCAGTATTTT. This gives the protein CASSAGGSTDTQYF.